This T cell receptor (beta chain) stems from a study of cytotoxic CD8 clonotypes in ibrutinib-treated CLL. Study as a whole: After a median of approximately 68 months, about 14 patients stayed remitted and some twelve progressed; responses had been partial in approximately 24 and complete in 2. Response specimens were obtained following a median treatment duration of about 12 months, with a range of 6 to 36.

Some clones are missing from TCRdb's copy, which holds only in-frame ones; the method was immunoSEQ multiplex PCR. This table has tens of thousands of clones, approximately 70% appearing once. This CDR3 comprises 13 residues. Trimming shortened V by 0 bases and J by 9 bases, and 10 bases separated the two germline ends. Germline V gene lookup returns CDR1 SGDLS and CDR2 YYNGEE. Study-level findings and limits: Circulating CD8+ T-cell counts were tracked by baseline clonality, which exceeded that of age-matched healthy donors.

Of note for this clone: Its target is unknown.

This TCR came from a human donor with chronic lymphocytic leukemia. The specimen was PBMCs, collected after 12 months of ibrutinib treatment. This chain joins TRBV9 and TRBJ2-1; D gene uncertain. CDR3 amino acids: CASSVVGSGEQFF. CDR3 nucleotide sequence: TGTGCCAGCAGCGTAGTAGGGTCGGGTGAGCAGTTCTTC.